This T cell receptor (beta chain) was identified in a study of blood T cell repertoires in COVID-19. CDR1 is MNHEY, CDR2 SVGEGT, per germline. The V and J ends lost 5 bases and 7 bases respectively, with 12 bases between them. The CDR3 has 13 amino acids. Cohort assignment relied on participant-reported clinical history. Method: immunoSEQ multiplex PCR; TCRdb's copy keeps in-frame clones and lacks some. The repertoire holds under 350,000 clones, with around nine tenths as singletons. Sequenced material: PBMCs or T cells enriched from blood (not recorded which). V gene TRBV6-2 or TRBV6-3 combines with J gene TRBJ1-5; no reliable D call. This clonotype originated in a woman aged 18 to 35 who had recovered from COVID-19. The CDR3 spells CASSPLQFQPQHF. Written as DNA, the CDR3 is TGTGCCAGCAGTCCCTTACAGTTCCAGCCCCAGCATTTT.